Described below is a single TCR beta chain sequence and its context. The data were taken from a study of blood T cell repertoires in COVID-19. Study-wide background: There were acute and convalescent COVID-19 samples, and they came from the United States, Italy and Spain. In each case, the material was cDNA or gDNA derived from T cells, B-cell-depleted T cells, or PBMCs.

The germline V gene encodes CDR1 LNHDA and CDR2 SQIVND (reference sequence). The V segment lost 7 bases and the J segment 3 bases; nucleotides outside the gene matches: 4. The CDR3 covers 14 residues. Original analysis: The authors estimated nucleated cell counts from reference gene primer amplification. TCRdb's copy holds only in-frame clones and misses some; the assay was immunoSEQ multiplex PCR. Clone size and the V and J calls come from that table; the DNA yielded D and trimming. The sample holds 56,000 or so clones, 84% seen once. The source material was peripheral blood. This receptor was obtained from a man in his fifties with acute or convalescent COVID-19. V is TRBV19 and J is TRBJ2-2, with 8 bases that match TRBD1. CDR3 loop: CASMGQADTGELFF. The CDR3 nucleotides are TGTGCCAGTATGGGACAGGCAGACACCGGGGAGCTGTTTTTT.